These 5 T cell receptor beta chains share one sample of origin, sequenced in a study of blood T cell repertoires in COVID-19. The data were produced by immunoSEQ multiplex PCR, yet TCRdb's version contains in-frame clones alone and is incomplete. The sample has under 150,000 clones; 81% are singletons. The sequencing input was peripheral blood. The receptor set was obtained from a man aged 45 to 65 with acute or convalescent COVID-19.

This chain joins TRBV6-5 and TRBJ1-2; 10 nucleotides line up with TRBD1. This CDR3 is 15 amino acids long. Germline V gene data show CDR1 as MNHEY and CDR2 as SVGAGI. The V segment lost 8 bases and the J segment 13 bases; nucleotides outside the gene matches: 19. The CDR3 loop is CASGSDRGFLAAATF. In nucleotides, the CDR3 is TGTGCCAGCGGGTCGGACAGGGGGTTTCTTGCGGCGGCCACCTTC.

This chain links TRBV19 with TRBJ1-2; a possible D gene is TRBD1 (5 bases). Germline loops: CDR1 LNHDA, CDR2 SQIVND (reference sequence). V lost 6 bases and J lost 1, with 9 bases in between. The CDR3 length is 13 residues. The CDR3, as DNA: TGTGCCAGTAGCAGACAGATTAACTATGGCTACACCTTC. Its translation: CASSRQINYGYTF.

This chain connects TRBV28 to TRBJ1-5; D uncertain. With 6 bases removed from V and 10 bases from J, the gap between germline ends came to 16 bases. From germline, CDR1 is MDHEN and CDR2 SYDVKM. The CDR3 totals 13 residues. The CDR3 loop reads CASSQKKAVPQHF. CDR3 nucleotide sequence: TGTGCCAGCAGCCAAAAAAAGGCGGTCCCCCAGCATTTT.

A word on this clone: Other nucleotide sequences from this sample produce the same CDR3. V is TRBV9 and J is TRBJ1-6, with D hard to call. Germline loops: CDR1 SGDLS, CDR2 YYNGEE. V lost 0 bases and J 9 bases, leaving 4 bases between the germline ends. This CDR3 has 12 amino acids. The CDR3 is CASSVGSSPLHF. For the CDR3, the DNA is TGTGCCAGCAGCGTAGGCAGTTCACCCCTCCACTTT.

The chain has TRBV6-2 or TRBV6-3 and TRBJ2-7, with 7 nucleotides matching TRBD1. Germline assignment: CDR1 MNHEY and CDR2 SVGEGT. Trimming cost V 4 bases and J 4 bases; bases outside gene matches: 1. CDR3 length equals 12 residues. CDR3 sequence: CASSLQGYEQYF. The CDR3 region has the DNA TGTGCCAGCAGTTTACAGGGGTACGAGCAGTACTTC.